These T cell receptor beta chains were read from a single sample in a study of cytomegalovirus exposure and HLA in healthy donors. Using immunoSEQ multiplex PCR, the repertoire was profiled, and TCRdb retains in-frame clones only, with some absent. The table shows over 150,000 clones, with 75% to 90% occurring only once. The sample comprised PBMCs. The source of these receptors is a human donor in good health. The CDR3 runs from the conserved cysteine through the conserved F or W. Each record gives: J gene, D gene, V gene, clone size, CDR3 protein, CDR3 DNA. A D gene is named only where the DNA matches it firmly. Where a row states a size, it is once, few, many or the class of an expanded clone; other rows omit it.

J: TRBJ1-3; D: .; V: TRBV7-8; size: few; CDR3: CASSPDRAPGNTIYF; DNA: TGTGCCAGCAGCCCGGACAGAGCCCCTGGAAACACCATATATTTT
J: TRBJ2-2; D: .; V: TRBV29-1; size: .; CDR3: CSALSGINTGELFF; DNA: TGCAGCGCCTTATCAGGGATTAACACCGGGGAGCTGTTTTTT
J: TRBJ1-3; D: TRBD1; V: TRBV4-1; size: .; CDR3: CASSTDRDGNTIYF; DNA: TGCGCCAGCAGCACCGACAGGGACGGAAACACCATATATTTT
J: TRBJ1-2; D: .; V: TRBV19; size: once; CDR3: CASSIQSSFYGYTF; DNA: TGTGCCAGTAGTATCCAAAGCTCCTTCTATGGCTACACCTTC
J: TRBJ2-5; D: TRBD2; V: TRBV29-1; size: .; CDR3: CSVGPPAGGRGETQYF; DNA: TGCAGCGTAGGACCCCCGGCGGGGGGCAGGGGAGAGACCCAGTACTTC
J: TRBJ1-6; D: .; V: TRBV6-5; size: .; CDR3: CASREGGSPLHF; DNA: TGTGCCAGCAGGGAAGGCGGTTCACCCCTCCACTTT
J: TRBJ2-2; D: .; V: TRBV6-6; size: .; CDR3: CASRGGGTGELFF; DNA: TGTGCCAGCAGAGGGGGGGGCACCGGGGAGCTGTTTTTT
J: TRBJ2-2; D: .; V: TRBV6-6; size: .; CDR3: CASSSQGQNTGELFF; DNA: TGTGCCAGCAGTTCCCAGGGACAGAACACCGGGGAGCTGTTTTTT
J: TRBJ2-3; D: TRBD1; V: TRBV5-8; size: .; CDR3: CASSFERTGVVSDTQYF; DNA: TGTGCCAGCAGCTTTGAGCGGACAGGGGTGGTATCAGATACGCAGTATTTT
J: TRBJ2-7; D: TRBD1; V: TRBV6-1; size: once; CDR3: CASCLTGGFYEQYF; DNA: TGTGCCAGCTGCCTGACAGGGGGCTTCTACGAGCAGTACTTC
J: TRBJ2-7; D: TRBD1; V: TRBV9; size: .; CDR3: CASSVRDRGYEQYF; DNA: TGTGCCAGCAGCGTCCGGGACAGGGGGTACGAGCAGTACTTC
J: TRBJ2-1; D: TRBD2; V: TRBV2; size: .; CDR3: CATKSGGVYNEQFF; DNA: TGTGCCACCAAAAGCGGGGGGGTTTACAATGAGCAGTTCTTC
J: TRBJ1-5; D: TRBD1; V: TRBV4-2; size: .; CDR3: CASSQDFQGERPQHF; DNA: TGTGCCAGCAGCCAAGATTTCCAGGGGGAACGGCCCCAGCATTTT
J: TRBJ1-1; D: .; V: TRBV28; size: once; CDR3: CASSPSDRLMNTEAFF; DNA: TGTGCCAGCAGTCCTTCGGACAGACTCATGAACACTGAAGCTTTCTTT
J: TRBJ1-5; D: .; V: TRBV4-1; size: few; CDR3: CASSQGPGTTNQPQHF; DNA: TGCGCCAGCAGCCAAGGGCCCGGGACAACTAATCAGCCCCAGCATTTT
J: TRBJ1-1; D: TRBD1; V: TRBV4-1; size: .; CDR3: CASSQYGQGRGTEAFF; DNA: TGCGCCAGCAGCCAATACGGACAGGGGAGGGGCACTGAAGCTTTCTTT
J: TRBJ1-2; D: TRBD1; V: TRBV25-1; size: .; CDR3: CASSDLQGRGYTF; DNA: TGTGCCAGCAGTGACCTACAGGGGAGAGGCTACACCTTC
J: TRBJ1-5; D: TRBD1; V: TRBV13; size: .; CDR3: CASSQSGQSDQPQHF; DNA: TGTGCCAGCAGCCAGTCGGGACAGAGTGATCAGCCCCAGCATTTT
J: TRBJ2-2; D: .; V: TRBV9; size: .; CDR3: CASSHLLDNTGELFF; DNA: TGTGCCAGCAGCCATCTCCTAGATAACACCGGGGAGCTGTTTTTT
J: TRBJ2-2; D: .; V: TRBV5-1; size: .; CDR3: CASSPDTGELFF; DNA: TGCGCCAGCAGCCCGGACACCGGGGAGCTGTTTTTT
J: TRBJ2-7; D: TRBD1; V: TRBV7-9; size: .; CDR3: CASSFGQAYEQYF; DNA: TGTGCCAGCAGCTTTGGACAGGCCTACGAGCAGTACTTC
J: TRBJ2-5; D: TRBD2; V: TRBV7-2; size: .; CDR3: CASSRPLRGGGGTQYF; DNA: TGTGCCAGCAGCCGCCCTTTGCGGGGGGGCGGTGGGACCCAGTACTTC